This T cell receptor (beta chain) came from a study of blood T cell repertoires in COVID-19. Overall study: Donors in the United States, Italy and Spain gave samples during acute or convalescent COVID-19. Sources were T cells, B-cell-depleted T cells, or PBMCs; the material itself was cDNA or gDNA.

In the study's own analysis: Amplification of reference gene primers was used by the study to estimate nucleated cell counts. Sequenced by immunoSEQ multiplex PCR; TCRdb stores in-frame clones only, minus some. D and trimming come from the DNA, and the V and J calls and clone size come from that table. The repertoire holds under 80,000 clones, with 70% to 80% as singletons. Trimming left V 4 bases short and J 0 bases short, with 9 bases between. The CDR3 has 14 residues. Per the germline V gene, CDR1 is LNHDA and CDR2 is SQIVND (reference sequence). The material sequenced was peripheral blood. V usage is TRBV19 and J usage is TRBJ1-1; no clear D. The clonotype comes from an elderly man with active or convalescent COVID-19. In DNA form, the CDR3 reads TGTGCCAGTAGTAACTCCATAGTGAACACTGAAGCTTTCTTT. Translation gives CASSNSIVNTEAFF.